This passage covers 16 T cell receptor beta chains from one sample sequenced in a study of spatial heterogeneity in lung cancer. The time point here: blood at routine non-recurrence follow-up after resection. From tumor, nontumor lung or frozen PBMC, whole RNA was taken unsorted for sequencing. MiXCR, run by TCRdb on the 5' RACE reads, gives a single entry per CDR3 protein. Seen here are some 110,000 distinct CDR3 sequences, 12% observed once, and the top ten hold over 15%. Source: PBMCs, taken at follow-up. The receptors originated from a male donor with early-stage non-small cell lung cancer.

The chain employs TRBV5-1 and TRBJ2-5; 9 nucleotides match TRBD1. The CDR3 covers 16 residues. V dropped 3 bases and J dropped 2; count of bases not matched to a gene: 8. Germline values: CDR1 SGHRS, CDR2 YFSETQ. CDR3 coding DNA: TGCGCCAGCAGCTCCCCGGACAGGGGATTACAAGAGACCCAGTACTTC. Amino acids: CASSSPDRGLQETQYF. Complete variable domain (other parts from reference TRBV5-1 and TRBJ2-5): KAGVTQTPRYLIKTRGQQVTLSCSPISGHRSVSWYQQTPGQGLQFLFEYFSETQRNKGNFPGRFSGRQFSNSRSEMNVSTLELGDSALYLCASSSPDRGLQETQYFGPGTRLLVL.

This chain links TRBV5-1 with TRBJ2-1, with 8 nucleotides matching TRBD2. V shed 3 bases, J shed 0 bases, and the junction held 5 bases outside the gene matches. From germline, CDR1 is SGHRS and CDR2 YFSETQ. The CDR3 length is 16 residues. CDR3 sequence: CASSSAGTSSYNEQFF. Here the CDR3 DNA reads TGCGCCAGCAGCTCCGCCGGGACTAGCTCCTACAATGAGCAGTTCTTC.

The rearrangement links TRBV5-1 to TRBJ1-2; 8 bases fit TRBD1. Germline values: CDR1 SGHRS, CDR2 YFSETQ. Trimming removed 4 bases from V and 5 bases from J; junction bases left unmatched: 10. The CDR3 loop spans 15 amino acids. The CDR3 loop is CASSLRTGMEYGYTF. The CDR3 DNA reads TGCGCCAGCAGCCTCCGGACAGGGATGGAATATGGCTACACCTTC.

This clonotype was seen ten or more times. The rearrangement links TRBV3-1 to TRBJ2-7; D perhaps matches TRBD1 (6 bases). The CDR3 totals 15 residues. CDR1 LGHDT and CDR2 YNNKEL come from the germline V gene (reference sequence). V was trimmed by 2 bases and J by 1 base, leaving 12 bases between them. The CDR3 DNA is TGTGCCAGCAGCCAAACAGGGCAGGCGTCCTACGAGCAGTACTTC. It is translated as CASSQTGQASYEQYF.

The V gene is TRBV6-6, the J gene TRBJ1-1; a possible D gene is TRBD1 (5 bases). V was shortened by 0 bases and J by 8 bases, with 10 bases between the two germline ends. The CDR3 consists of 13 residues. CDR1 and CDR2 from the germline V gene are MNHNY and SVGAGI (reference sequence). In nucleotides, the CDR3 is TGTGCCAGCAGTTACTCGAGGGACGTAGAAGCTTTCTTT. Amino acid sequence: CASSYSRDVEAFF.

V usage is TRBV23-1 and J usage is TRBJ2-2, with D possibly called TRBD1 or TRBD2 (5 bases each). TRBV23-1 is treated as an ORF (open reading frame) with a function not yet certain. This CDR3 has 16 residues. V lost 6 bases and J 0 bases, leaving 14 bases between the germline ends. CDR3 in DNA: TGCGCCAGCAGCCAGCCCCGGGGCGCGAACACCGGGGAGCTGTTTTTT. This sequence encodes CASSQPRGANTGELFF.

This clonotype was counted between two and nine times. The V and J genes are TRBV28 and TRBJ1-2, with 7 nucleotides matching TRBD1. Germline CDR1 MDHEN, CDR2 SYDVKM. The CDR3 sequence is 12 residues long. V was pared by 8 bases and J by 0 bases, with 0 bases of the junction left unmatched. The CDR3 here is CASGTANYGYTF. The DNA for the CDR3 is TGTGCCAGCGGGACAGCTAACTATGGCTACACCTTC.

V and J are TRBV10-3 and TRBJ2-5; D gene ambiguous. Germline V gene data show CDR1 as ENHRY and CDR2 as SYGVKD. Between the trimmed V and J ends, which lost 2 bases and 0 bases, there was a span of 10 bases. This CDR3 has 15 amino acids. CDR3 amino acids: CAISEADWYQETQYF. CDR3 in DNA: TGTGCCATCAGTGAGGCAGACTGGTACCAAGAGACCCAGTACTTC.

Points on this clonotype: A much bigger clone sits one base away, suggesting this may be a read error. V and J are TRBV7-9 and TRBJ1-6; tentative D call: TRBD1 (5 bases). Germline CDR1 reads SEHNR; CDR2 reads FQNEAQ (reference sequence). CDR3 length equals 14 residues. CDR3 in DNA: TGTGCCAACAGCTCCAGGGACTTCTATTCACCCCTCCACTTT. This sequence encodes CANSSRDFYSPLHF.

The chain employs TRBV5-4 and TRBJ2-2; no definite D call. The CDR3 runs to 15 residues. Trimming stripped 4 bases from V and 1 base from J, with 11 bases between. Looked up from germline, CDR1 is SGHNT and CDR2 is YYREEE (reference sequence). CDR3 coding DNA: TGTGCCAGCAGCGCGGTCTACGAGAACACCGGGGAGCTGTTTTTT. Encoded protein: CASSAVYENTGELFF.

This clonotype was counted at least ten times. The rearrangement uses TRBV4-1 and TRBJ1-1; 8 bases align to TRBD1. The CDR3 spans 16 residues. Germline V gene lookup returns CDR1 MGHRA and CDR2 YSYEKL. J was trimmed by 1 base and V by 2 bases; bases with no gene match: 6. This CDR3 is CASSQRQGLRNTEAFF. The CDR3 nucleotides read TGCGCCAGCAGCCAAAGACAGGGGTTAAGGAACACTGAAGCTTTCTTT.

This clonotype was seen at least ten times. The V call is TRBV29-1, the J call TRBJ2-5; TRBD1 matches 7 bases. Unmatched junction bases numbered 10, after V lost 4 bases and J lost 5 bases. The CDR3 has 14 amino acids. Germline V CDR1 and CDR2: SQVTM, ANQGSEA. The CDR3 DNA reads TGCAGCGTTGTAGACAGGGAGATGTTGGAGACCCAGTACTTC. Its translation: CSVVDREMLETQYF. Complete variable domain (other parts from reference TRBV29-1 and TRBJ2-5): SAVISQKPSRDICQRGTSLTIQCQVDSQVTMMFWYRQQPGQSLTLIATANQGSEATYESGFVIDKFPISRPNLTFSTLTVSNMSPEDSSIYLCSVVDREMLETQYFGPGTRLLVL.

This sequence joins TRBV11-2 and TRBJ1-2; the D is unclear. V was trimmed by 6 bases and J by 3 bases, leaving 11 bases between them. This CDR3 is 13 amino acids long. Germline V gene lookup returns CDR1 SGHAT and CDR2 FQNNGV. The CDR3 reads CASRPAWYYGYTF. DNA for the CDR3: TGTGCCAGCAGGCCAGCTTGGTACTATGGCTACACCTTC.

This clonotype occurred many times. The chain is built from TRBV20-1 and TRBJ1-2, with 7 bases identical to TRBD1. The CDR3 extends over 11 amino acids. V gave up 6 bases and J gave up 8 bases; unmatched junction bases: 6. CDR1 is DFQATT, CDR2 SNEGSKA, per germline (reference sequence). In DNA, the CDR3 is TGCAGTGCCACGACAGGGCCCGGCTACACCTTC. Its protein is CSATTGPGYTF.

This clonotype was counted between two and nine times. This chain connects TRBV5-1 to TRBJ2-2; D is ambiguous. The ends were cut back, 7 bases at V and 3 bases at J, with 16 bases in the middle. The germline CDR1 and CDR2 sequences are SGHRS and YFSETQ. The CDR3 consists of 15 residues. This CDR3 reads CASAIQRLDTGELFF. CDR3 nucleotide sequence: TGCGCCAGCGCGATCCAAAGGCTAGACACCGGGGAGCTGTTTTTT.

In its sample, this clonotype was seen a few times. This sequence joins TRBV2 and TRBJ2-3; no definite D call. This CDR3 contains 13 residues. The V gene lost 4 bases and the J gene lost 8 bases, with 13 bases spanning the gap. From germline, CDR1 is SNHLY and CDR2 FYNNEI. The CDR3 DNA sequence: TGTGCCAGCAGTGTGGCACCGGTCCGTACGCAGTATTTT. This encodes CASSVAPVRTQYF.